The rows below give T cell receptor beta chains drawn from one sample of a study of breast tumors, draining lymph nodes, adjacent tissues. TCRdb passed the multiplex PCR reads through MiXCR, listing each CDR3 protein once. The sample contains some 21,000 distinct CDR3 sequences, roughly 40% of which appear only once. The specimen was breast tumor tissue. The receptors originated from a female donor with breast cancer. Some clones in this sample may be carry-over from other donors' samples. CDR3s include the opening cysteine and the closing phenylalanine or tryptophan. A D gene is named only where the DNA matches it firmly. Not all rows give a size; the values are once, few, many and, for expanded clones, a class.

once,TRBJ2-1,TRBV11-3,TRBD1,CASSLRVPGQGWNEQFF,TGTGCCAGCAGCTTACGTGTCCCGGGACAGGGTTGGAATGAGCAGTTCTTC
many,TRBJ2-1,TRBV2,TRBD2,CASIDLGLAGGSPDEQFF,TGTGCCAGCATTGACTTGGGACTAGCGGGGGGCTCCCCTGATGAGCAGTTCTTC
once,TRBJ2-2,TRBV5-6,NA,CASSAGLTTGELFF,TGTGCCAGCAGCGCAGGACTGACCACCGGGGAGCTGTTTTTT
few,TRBJ2-1,TRBV6-4,NA,CASRAEGGQRYNEQFF,TGTGCCAGCCGAGCGGAGGGGGGACAACGCTACAATGAGCAGTTCTTC
NA,TRBJ2-2,TRBV14,NA,CASSQVRGFPGELFF,TGTGCCAGCAGCCAGGTTCGGGGGTTTCCCGGGGAGCTGTTTTTT
many,TRBJ1-5,TRBV19,NA,CASSIPTGLLGIQPQHF,TGTGCCAGTAGTATACCAACAGGTCTACTAGGGATCCAGCCCCAGCATTTT
many,TRBJ2-3,TRBV29-1,NA,CSVAPESADTQYF,TGCAGCGTTGCCCCCGAAAGCGCAGATACGCAGTATTTT
few,TRBJ1-2,TRBV6-5,TRBD1,CASSWDRGRGGYTF,TGTGCCAGCAGTTGGGACAGGGGGCGCGGTGGCTACACCTTC
many,TRBJ2-7,TRBV5-1,TRBD2,CASRGGYEQYF,TGCGCCAGCAGGGGGGGGTACGAGCAGTACTTC
many,TRBJ2-5,TRBV19,TRBD2,CASSSGLAILGEETQYF,TGTGCCAGTAGTTCGGGACTAGCGATTCTTGGGGAAGAGACCCAGTACTTC
many,TRBJ1-2,TRBV6-6,NA,CASSYLGGDYGYTF,TGTGCCAGCAGTTACCTCGGGGGTGACTATGGCTACACCTTC
NA,TRBJ1-6,TRBV12-3/TRBV12-4,NA,CASNLGRVDSPLHF,TGTGCCAGCAATTTGGGACGGGTTGATTCACCCCTCCACTTT
NA,TRBJ2-7,TRBV20-1,TRBD1,CSAPKGTGGYEQYF,TGCAGTGCTCCAAAAGGGACAGGGGGATACGAGCAGTACTTC
NA,TRBJ1-4,TRBV5-5,NA,CASSFTGGLGEKLFF,TGTGCCAGCAGCTTTACAGGCGGTCTAGGTGAAAAACTGTTTTTT
NA,TRBJ1-2,TRBV20-1,NA,CSARDSLEDANYGYTF,TGCAGTGCTAGAGATTCATTGGAGGACGCTAACTATGGCTACACCTTT
NA,TRBJ2-7,TRBV5-1,NA,CASSLGSDEQYF,TGCGCCAGCAGCTTAGGGTCAGACGAGCAGTACTTC
few,TRBJ1-5,TRBV5-8,TRBD1,CASSSTGEVSNQPQHF,TGTGCCAGCAGCTCTACAGGGGAGGTTAGCAATCAGCCCCAGCATTTT
NA,TRBJ2-3,TRBV6-1,NA,CASSLATASTDTQYF,TGTGCCAGCAGTCTTGCGACAGCTAGCACAGATACGCAGTATTTT
NA,TRBJ2-5,TRBV7-7,TRBD2,CASSVSGTSVKTQYF,TGTGCTAGCAGCGTATCCGGGACTAGCGTGAAGACCCAGTACTTC
NA,TRBJ1-2,TRBV15,NA,CATSRDNVPTADGYTF,TGTGCCACCAGCAGAGATAACGTCCCCACGGCAGATGGCTACACCTTC
many,TRBJ2-5,TRBV3-1,TRBD1,CASSQEGQQETQYF,TGTGCCAGCAGCCAAGAGGGACAGCAAGAGACCCAGTACTTC
NA,TRBJ2-4,TRBV19,NA,CASTPRGWQNIQYF,TGTGCCAGTACCCCCAGGGGTTGGCAAAACATTCAGTACTTC
NA,TRBJ2-6,TRBV7-3,TRBD1,CASSLGGTGANVLTF,TGTGCCAGCAGCCTAGGGGGCACCGGGGCGAACGTCCTGACTTTC
NA,TRBJ1-4,TRBV20-1,TRBD1,CSVGYRGKLFF,TGCAGTGTGGGTTACAGGGGAAAACTGTTTTTT
many,TRBJ2-5,TRBV4-3,NA,CASSQDSGRETQYF,TGCGCCAGCAGCCAAGACTCGGGGAGAGAGACCCAGTACTTC
many,TRBJ2-3,TRBV7-9,TRBD2,CASSLASSGRAGDTDTQYF,TGTGCCAGCAGCTTAGCTTCCAGCGGGAGGGCCGGAGACACAGATACGCAGTATTTT
few,TRBJ1-1,TRBV7-9,NA,CASSSRGGTKLEAFF,TGTGCCAGCAGCTCTCGAGGGGGTACCAAGCTTGAAGCTTTCTTT
many,TRBJ2-2,TRBV12-3/TRBV12-4,NA,CASSSPQGYTGELFF,TGTGCCAGCAGTTCCCCACAGGGCTACACCGGGGAGCTGTTTTTT
once,TRBJ2-3,TRBV7-6,TRBD1,CASSLMDRGSDTQYF,TGTGCCAGCAGCTTAATGGACAGGGGCTCAGATACGCAGTATTTT
NA,TRBJ1-3,TRBV5-1,NA,CASSLGGTHDNTIYF,TGCGCCAGCAGCTTGGGTGGGACACACGATAACACCATATATTTT
many,TRBJ2-5,TRBV10-3,TRBD1,CAISGQTSGTGDLETQYF,TGTGCCATCAGTGGACAGACCTCCGGGACAGGGGATCTTGAGACCCAGTACTTC
NA,TRBJ1-2,TRBV5-5,TRBD1,CASSLLDRGTSGYTF,TGTGCCAGCAGCTTATTGGACAGGGGGACTAGTGGCTACACCTTC
NA,TRBJ2-2,TRBV12-3/TRBV12-4,TRBD1,CASSCGTGFVGELFF,TGTGCCAGCAGTTGCGGGACAGGGTTTGTCGGGGAGCTGTTTTTT
many,TRBJ2-2,TRBV7-8,TRBD1,CASSFRGQGVNTGELFF,TGTGCCAGCAGCTTTAGGGGGCAGGGGGTAAACACCGGGGAGCTGTTTTTT
many,TRBJ2-2,TRBV20-1,NA,CSARAQGGTGELFF,TGCAGTGCTAGAGCCCAGGGGGGGACCGGGGAGCTGTTTTTT
NA,TRBJ2-5,TRBV2,NA,CASSERGPKTGTQYF,TGTGCCAGCAGTGAAAGGGGACCCAAAACGGGGACCCAGTACTTC
NA,TRBJ2-1,TRBV19,NA,CASSIGRGDYNEQFF,TGTGCCAGTAGTATAGGACGCGGGGACTACAATGAGCAGTTCTTC
many,TRBJ1-5,TRBV6-6,NA,CASSPSGHFSNQPQHF,TGTGCCAGCAGTCCATCGGGACACTTTAGCAATCAGCCCCAGCATTTT
many,TRBJ1-2,TRBV12-3/TRBV12-4,NA,CASSLGKDYGYTF,TGTGCCAGCAGTTTGGGGAAGGACTATGGCTACACCTTC
NA,TRBJ2-1,TRBV19,TRBD2,CASSPVMSGKVYNEQFF,TGTGCCAGTAGTCCTGTCATGAGCGGGAAAGTCTACAATGAGCAGTTCTTC
many,TRBJ1-5,TRBV7-3,NA,CASSPWGNQPQHF,TGTGCCAGCAGCCCCTGGGGAAATCAGCCCCAGCATTTT